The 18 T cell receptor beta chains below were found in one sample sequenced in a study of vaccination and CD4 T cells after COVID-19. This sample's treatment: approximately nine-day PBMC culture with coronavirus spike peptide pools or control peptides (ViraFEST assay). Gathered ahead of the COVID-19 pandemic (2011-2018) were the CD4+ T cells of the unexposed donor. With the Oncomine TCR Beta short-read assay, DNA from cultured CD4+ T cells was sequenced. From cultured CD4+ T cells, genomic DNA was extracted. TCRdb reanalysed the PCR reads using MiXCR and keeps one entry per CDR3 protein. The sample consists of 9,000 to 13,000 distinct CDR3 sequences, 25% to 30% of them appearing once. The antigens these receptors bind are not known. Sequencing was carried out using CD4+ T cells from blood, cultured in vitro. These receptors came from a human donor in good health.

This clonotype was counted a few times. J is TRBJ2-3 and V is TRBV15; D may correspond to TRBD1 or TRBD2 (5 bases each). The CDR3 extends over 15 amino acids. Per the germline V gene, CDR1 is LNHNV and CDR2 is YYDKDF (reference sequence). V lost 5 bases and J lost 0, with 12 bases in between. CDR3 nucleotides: TGTGCCACCAGCGTGATGAGGGGTAGCACAGATACGCAGTATTTT. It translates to CATSVMRGSTDTQYF.

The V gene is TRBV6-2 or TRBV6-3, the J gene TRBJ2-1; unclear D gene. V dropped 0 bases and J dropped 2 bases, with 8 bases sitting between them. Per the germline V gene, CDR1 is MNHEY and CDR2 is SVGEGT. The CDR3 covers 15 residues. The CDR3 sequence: CASSYSRSPYNEQFF. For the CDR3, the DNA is TGTGCCAGCAGTTACTCTCGTTCCCCCTACAATGAGCAGTTCTTC.

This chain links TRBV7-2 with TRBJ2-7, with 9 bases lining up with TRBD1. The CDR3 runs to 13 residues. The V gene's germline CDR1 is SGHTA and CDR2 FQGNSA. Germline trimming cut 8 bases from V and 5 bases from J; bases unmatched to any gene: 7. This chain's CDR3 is CASGKQGADEQYF. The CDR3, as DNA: TGTGCCAGCGGAAAACAGGGGGCTGACGAGCAGTACTTC.

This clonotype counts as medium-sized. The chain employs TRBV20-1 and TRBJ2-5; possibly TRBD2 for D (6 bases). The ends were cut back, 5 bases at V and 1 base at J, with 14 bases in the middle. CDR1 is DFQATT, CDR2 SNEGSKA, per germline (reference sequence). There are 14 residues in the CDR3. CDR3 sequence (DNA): TGCAGTGCTGCACGGACTACCCGCCAAGAGACCCAGTACTTC. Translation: CSAARTTRQETQYF.

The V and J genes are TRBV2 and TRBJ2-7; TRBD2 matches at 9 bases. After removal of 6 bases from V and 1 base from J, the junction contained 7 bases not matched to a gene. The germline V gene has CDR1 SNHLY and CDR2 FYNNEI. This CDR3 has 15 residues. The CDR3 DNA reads TGTGCCAGCAGCAAAAGCGGGAGGTCTTCCTACGAGCAGTACTTC. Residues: CASSKSGRSSYEQYF.

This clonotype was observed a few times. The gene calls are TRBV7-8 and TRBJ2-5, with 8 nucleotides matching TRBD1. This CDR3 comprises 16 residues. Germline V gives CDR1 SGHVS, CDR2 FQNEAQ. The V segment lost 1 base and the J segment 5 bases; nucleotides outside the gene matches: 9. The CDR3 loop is CASSLDRQGAGETQYF. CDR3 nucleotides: TGTGCCAGCAGCTTAGACCGTCAGGGGGCGGGTGAGACCCAGTACTTC.

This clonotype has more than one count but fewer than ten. CDR3 region: CASTRGGYYGYTF. Written as DNA, the CDR3 is TGTGCCAGTACTAGGGGCGGATATTATGGCTACACCTTC. The gene calls are TRBV19 and TRBJ1-2, with D perhaps matching TRBD1 (5 bases). The CDR3 runs to 13 residues. Trimming took off 7 bases at V and 5 bases at J, with 14 bases between the two ends. Germline-derived CDR1 and CDR2 are LNHDA and SQIVND (reference sequence).

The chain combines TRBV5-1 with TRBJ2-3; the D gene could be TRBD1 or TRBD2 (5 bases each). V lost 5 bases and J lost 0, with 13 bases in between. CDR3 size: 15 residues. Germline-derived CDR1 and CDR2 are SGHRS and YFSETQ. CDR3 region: CASSPGTLSTDTQYF. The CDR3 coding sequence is TGCGCCAGCAGTCCCGGGACCCTTAGCACAGATACGCAGTATTTT. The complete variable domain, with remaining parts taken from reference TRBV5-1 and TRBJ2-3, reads KAGVTQTPRYLIKTRGQQVTLSCSPISGHRSVSWYQQTPGQGLQFLFEYFSETQRNKGNFPGRFSGRQFSNSRSEMNVSTLELGDSALYLCASSPGTLSTDTQYFGPGTRLTVL.

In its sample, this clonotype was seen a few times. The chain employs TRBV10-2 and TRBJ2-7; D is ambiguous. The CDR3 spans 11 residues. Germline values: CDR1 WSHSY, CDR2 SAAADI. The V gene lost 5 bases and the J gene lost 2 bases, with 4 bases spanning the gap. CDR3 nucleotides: TGCGCCAGCAGTAATGCCTACGAGCAGTACTTC. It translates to CASSNAYEQYF.

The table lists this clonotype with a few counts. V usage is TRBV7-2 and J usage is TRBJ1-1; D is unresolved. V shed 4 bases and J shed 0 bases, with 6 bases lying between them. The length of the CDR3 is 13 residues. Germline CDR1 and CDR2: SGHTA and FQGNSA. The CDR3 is CASSSELNTEAFF. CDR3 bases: TGTGCCAGCAGCTCGGAATTGAACACTGAAGCTTTCTTT.

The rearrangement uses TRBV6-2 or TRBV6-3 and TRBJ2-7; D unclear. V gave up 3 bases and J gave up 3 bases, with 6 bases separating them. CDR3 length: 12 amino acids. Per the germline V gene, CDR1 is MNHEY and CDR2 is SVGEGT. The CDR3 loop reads CASSYPYYEQYF. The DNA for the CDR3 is TGTGCCAGCAGTTATCCGTACTACGAGCAGTACTTC.

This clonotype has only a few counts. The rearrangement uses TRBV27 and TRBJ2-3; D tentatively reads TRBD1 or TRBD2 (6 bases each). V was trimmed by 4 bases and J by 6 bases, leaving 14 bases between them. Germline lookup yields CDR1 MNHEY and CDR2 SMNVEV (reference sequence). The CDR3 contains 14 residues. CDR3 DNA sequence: TGTGCCAGCAGTTCGGGGGCGGAGGGGGATACGCAGTATTTT. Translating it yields CASSSGAEGDTQYF.

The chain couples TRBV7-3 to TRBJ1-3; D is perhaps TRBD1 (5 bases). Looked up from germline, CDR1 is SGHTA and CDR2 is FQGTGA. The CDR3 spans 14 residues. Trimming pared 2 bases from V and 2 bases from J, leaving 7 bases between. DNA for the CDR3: TGTGCCAGCAGCTTACAAGGGGCTGGAAACACCATATATTTT. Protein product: CASSLQGAGNTIYF.

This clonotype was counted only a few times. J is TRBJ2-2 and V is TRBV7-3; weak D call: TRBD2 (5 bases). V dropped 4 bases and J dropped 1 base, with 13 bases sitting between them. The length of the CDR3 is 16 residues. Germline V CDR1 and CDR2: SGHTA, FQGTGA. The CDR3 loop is CASSSRRVQNTGELFF. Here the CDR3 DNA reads TGTGCCAGCAGCTCTCGGCGGGTCCAGAACACCGGGGAGCTGTTTTTT.

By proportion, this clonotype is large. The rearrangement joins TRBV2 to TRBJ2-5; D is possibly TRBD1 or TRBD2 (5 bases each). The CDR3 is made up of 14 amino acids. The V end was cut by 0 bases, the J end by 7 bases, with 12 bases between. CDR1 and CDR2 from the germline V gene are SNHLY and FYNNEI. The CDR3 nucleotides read TGTGCCAGCAGTGAAGCTCGAGGGGCAGGGACCCAGTACTTC. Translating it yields CASSEARGAGTQYF.

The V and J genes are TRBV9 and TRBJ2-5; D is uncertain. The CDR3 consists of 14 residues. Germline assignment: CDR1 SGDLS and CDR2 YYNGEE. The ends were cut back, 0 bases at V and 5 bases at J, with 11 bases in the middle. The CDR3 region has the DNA TGTGCCAGCAGCGTAGGAGCTAACGAGGAGACCCAGTACTTC. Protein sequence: CASSVGANEETQYF.

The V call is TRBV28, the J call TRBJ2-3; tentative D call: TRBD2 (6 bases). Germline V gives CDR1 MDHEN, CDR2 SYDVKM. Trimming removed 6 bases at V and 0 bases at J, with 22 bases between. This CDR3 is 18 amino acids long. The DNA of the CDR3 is TGTGCCAGCAGCACGAGGGGCGGGAAGACCTCTAGCACAGATACGCAGTATTTT. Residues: CASSTRGGKTSSTDTQYF.

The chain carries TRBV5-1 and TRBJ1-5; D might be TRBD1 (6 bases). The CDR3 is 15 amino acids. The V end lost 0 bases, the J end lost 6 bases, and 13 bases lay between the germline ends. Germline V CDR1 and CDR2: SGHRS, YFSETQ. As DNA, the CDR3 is TGCGCCAGCAGCTTGGATTGGCAGGGGTCTCAGCCCCAGCATTTT. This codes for CASSLDWQGSQPQHF.